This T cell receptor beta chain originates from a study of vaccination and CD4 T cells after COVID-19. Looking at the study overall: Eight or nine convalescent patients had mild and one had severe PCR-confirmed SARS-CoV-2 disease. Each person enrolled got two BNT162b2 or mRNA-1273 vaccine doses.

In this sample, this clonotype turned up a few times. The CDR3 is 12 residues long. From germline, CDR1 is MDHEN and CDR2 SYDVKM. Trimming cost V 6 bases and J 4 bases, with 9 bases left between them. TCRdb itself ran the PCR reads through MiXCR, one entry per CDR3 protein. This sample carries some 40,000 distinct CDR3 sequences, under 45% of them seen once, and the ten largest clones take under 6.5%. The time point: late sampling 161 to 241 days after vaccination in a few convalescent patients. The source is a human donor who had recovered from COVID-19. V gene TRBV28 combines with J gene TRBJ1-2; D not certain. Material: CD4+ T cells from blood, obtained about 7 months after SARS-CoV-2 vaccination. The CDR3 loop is CASSLGSYGYTF. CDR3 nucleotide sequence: TGTGCCAGCAGCCTCGGCTCCTATGGCTACACCTTC.